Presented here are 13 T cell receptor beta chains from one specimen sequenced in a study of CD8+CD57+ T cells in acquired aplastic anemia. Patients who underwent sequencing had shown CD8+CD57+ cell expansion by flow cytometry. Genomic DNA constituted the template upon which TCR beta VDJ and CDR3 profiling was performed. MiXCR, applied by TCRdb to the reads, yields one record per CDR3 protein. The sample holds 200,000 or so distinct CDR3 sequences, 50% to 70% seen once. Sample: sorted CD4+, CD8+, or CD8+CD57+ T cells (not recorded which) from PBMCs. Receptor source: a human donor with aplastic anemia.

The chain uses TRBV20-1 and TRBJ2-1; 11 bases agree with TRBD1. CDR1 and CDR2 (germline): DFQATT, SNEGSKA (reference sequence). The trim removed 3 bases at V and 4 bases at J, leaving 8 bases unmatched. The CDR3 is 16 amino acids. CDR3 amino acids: CSARDRGPGSYNEQFF. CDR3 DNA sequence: TGCAGTGCTAGGGACAGGGGGCCCGGGTCGTACAATGAGCAGTTCTTC.

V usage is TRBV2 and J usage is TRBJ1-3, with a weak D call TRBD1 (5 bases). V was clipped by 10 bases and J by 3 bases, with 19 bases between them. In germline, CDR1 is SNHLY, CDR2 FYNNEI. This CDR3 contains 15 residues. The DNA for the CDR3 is TGTGCCACCCAAATAGGAGGGGCTGGTGGAAACACCATATATTTT. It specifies CATQIGGAGGNTIYF.

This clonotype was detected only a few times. CDR3 DNA: TGTGCCAGCAGCGCCAGGGGGCGGACCTCCTACGAGCAGTACTTC. It encodes CASSARGRTSYEQYF. The chain carries TRBV7-2 and TRBJ2-7, with 8 bases fitting TRBD1. CDR1 is SGHTA, CDR2 FQGNSA, per germline. This CDR3 contains 15 residues. The V and J ends lost 5 bases and 0 bases, in that order; junction bases with no gene match: 6.

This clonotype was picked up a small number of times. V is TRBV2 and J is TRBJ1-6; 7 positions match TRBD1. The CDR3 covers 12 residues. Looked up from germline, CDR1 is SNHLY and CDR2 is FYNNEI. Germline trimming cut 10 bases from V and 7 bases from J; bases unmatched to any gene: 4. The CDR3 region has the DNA TGTGCCAACACGGGACAGAATTCACCCCTCCACTTT. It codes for CANTGQNSPLHF.

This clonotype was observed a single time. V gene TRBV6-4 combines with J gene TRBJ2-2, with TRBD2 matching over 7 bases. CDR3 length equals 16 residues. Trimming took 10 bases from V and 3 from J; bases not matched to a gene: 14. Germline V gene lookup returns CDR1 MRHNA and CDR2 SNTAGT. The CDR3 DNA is TGTGCCACCTCCGACCCCGGGGGGATCGACACCGGGGAGCTGTTTTTT. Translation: CATSDPGGIDTGELFF.

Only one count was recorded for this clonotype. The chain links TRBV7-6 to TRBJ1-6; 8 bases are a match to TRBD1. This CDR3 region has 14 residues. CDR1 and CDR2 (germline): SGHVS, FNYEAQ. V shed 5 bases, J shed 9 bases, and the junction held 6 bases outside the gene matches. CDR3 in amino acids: CASSATGGFSPLHF. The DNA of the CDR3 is TGTGCCAGCAGCGCAACAGGGGGGTTTTCACCCCTCCACTTT.

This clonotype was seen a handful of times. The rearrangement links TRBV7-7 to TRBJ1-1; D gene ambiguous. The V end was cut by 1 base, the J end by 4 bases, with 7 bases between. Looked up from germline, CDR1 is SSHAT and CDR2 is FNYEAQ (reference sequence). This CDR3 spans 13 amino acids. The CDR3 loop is CASSLGESTEAFF. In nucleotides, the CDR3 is TGTGCCAGCAGCTTAGGGGAGAGCACTGAAGCTTTCTTT.

The CDR3 DNA is TGTGCCACCAGCAGCTTGGCTGCGGGGGTTGCCTACAATGAGCAGTTCTTC. This encodes CATSSLAAGVAYNEQFF. The chain combines TRBV15 with TRBJ2-1, with 7 bases aligning to TRBD2. With 3 bases clipped from V and 2 bases from J, the junction kept 10 bases outside the gene matches. This CDR3 has 17 amino acids. In germline, CDR1 is LNHNV, CDR2 YYDKDF (reference sequence).

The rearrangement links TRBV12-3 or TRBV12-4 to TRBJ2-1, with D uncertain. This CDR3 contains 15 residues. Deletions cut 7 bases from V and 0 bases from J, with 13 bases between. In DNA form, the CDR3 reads TGTGCCAGCACCCGGACGGCCAGCTCCTACAATGAGCAGTTCTTC. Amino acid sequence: CASTRTASSYNEQFF.

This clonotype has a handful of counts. The CDR3 spells CSDPLTASYEQYF. Here the CDR3 DNA reads TGCAGTGATCCGCTGACAGCTTCCTACGAGCAGTACTTC. This rearrangement joins TRBV20-1 to TRBJ2-7; tentative D call: TRBD1 (5 bases). V was pared by 7 bases and J by 1 base, with 14 bases between. CDR3 length equals 13 residues. In germline, CDR1 is DFQATT, CDR2 SNEGSKA (reference sequence).

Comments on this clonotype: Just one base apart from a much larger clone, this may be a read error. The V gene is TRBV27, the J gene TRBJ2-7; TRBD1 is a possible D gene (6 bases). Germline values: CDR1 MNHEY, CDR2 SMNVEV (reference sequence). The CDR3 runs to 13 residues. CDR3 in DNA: TGTGCCAGCAGCGCAGGACAGTACTACGAGCGGTACTTC. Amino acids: CASSAGQYYERYF.

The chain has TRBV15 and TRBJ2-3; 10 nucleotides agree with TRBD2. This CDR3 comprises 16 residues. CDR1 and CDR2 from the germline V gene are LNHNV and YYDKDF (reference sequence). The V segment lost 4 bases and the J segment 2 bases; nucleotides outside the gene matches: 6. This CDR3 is CATSTSTSGFTDTQYF. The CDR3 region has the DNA TGTGCCACCAGCACTTCGACTAGCGGGTTCACAGATACGCAGTATTTT.

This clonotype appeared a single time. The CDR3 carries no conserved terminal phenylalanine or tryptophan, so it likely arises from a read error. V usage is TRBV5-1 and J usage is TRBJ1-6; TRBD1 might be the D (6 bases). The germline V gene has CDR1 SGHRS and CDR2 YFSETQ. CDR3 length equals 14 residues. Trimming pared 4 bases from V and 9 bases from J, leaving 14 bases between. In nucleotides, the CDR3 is TGCGCCAGCAGCCCGCCGGACAGCGGTTCACCCCTCCACGTT. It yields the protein CASSPPDSGSPLHV.